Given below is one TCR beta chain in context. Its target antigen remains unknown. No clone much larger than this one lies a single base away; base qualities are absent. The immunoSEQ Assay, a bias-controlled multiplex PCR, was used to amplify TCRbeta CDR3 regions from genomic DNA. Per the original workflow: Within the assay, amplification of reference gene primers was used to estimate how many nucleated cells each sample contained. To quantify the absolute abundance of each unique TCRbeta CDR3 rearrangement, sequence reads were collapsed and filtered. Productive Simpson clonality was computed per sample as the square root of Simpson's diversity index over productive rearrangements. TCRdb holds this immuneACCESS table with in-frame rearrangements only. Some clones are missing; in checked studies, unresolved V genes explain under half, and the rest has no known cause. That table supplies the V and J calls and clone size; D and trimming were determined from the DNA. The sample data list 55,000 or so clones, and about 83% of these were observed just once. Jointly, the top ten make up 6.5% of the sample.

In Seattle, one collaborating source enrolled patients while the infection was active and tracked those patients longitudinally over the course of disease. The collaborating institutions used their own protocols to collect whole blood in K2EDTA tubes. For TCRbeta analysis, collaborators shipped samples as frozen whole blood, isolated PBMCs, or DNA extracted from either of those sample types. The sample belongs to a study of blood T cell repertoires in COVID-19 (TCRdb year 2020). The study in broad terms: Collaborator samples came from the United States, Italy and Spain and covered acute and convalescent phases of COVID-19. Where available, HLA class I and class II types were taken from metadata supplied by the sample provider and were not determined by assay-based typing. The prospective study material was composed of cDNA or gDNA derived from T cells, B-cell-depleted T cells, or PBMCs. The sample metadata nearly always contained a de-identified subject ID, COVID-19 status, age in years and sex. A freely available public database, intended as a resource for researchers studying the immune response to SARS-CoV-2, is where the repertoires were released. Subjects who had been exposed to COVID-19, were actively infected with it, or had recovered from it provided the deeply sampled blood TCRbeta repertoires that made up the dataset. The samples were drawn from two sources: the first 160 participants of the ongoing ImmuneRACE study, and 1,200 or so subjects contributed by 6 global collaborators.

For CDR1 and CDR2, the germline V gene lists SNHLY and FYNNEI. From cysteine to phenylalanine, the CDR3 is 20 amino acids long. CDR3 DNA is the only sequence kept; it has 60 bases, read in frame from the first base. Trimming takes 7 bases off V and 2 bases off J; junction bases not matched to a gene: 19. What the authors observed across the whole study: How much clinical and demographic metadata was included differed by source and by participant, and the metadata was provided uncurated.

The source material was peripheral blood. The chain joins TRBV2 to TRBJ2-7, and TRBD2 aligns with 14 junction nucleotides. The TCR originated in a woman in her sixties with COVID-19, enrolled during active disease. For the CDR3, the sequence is CASTYRGRTSGGRIAYEQYF. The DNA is TGTGCCAGCACCTACAGGGGGCGGACTAGCGGGGGGAGGATCGCCTACGAGCAGTACTTC.